A single sample is the source of the 15 T cell receptor beta chains below, sequenced in a study of response to subunit inactivated influenza vaccine (dated by TCRdb to 2016 to 2019). Library preparation employed RT-PCR. TCRdb lists the instrument as Illumina HiSeq 2500. TCRdb reprocessing: public reads trimmed at Q25 with fastp, clones called with MiXCR, in-frame beta chains kept. Each record represents a unique CDR3 protein, reported with the most common genes and DNA among its rows. Present in this sample are about 540,000 distinct CDR3 sequences, under 30% of which were seen just once. Of the sample, approximately 3% falls within the top ten clones. This sample also appeared in a second study, on T cells expressing NK-cell markers. The second study also describes: 5'RACE template switching, by which a universal primer site and unique molecular identifiers were added, was used to make TCR beta cDNA libraries.

The sample here was CD4+ T cells sorted from PBMCs, taken about 13 days after vaccination. These receptors all come from a man in his forties or fifties who received an inactivated influenza vaccine. Donor details come from another sample of the same person, matched by shared clones.

The CDR3 reads CASSAGGPIHEQYF. As DNA, the CDR3 is TGTGCCAGCAGTGCAGGGGGTCCTATCCACGAGCAGTACTTC. This chain uses TRBV6-2 or TRBV6-3 with TRBJ2-7, with 7 bases fitting TRBD1. The trim removed 5 bases at V and 5 bases at J, leaving 9 bases unmatched. Germline V gene lookup returns CDR1 MNHEY and CDR2 SVGEGT. CDR3 length: 14 residues.

This clonotype was seen a few times. The chain employs TRBV10-3 and TRBJ1-2; 8 nucleotides align to TRBD1. Germline CDR1 and CDR2: ENHRY and SYGVKD. The CDR3 is made up of 14 amino acids. Trimming cost V 5 bases and J 4 bases; bases outside gene matches: 6. The CDR3 here is CAISQDRGPYGYTF. CDR3 nucleotide sequence: TGTGCCATCAGTCAAGACAGGGGCCCCTATGGCTACACCTTC.

V and J are TRBV5-1 and TRBJ2-5; TRBD2 matches at 9 bases. This CDR3 has 14 amino acids. Germline V gives CDR1 SGHRS, CDR2 YFSETQ. The V gene end was trimmed by 3 bases and the J gene end by 3 bases; junction bases not matched to a gene: 3. This CDR3 is CASSSIAGEETQYF. CDR3 DNA sequence: TGCGCCAGCAGCTCGATAGCGGGAGAAGAGACCCAGTACTTC.

This chain uses TRBV24-1 with TRBJ2-1; D is ambiguous. The V end was cut by 3 bases, the J end by 3 bases, with 8 bases between. CDR1 and CDR2 from the germline V gene are KGHDR and SFDVKD. CDR3 length: 14 amino acids. The CDR3 is CATSDPLNYNEQFF. The CDR3 DNA follows: TGTGCCACCAGTGATCCACTTAACTACAATGAGCAGTTCTTC.

Here the CDR3 reads CASSLGSRPGQPQHF. CDR3 coding DNA: TGTGCCAGCAGCTTAGGGTCCCGGCCTGGTCAGCCCCAGCATTTT. The chain joins TRBV7-9 to TRBJ1-5; D remains unclear. V dropped 1 base and J dropped 6 bases, with 13 bases sitting between them. The CDR3 consists of 15 residues. Germline CDR1 and CDR2: SEHNR and FQNEAQ (reference sequence).

V gene TRBV5-1 combines with J gene TRBJ2-7; 10 bases are shared with TRBD2. CDR3 length equals 15 residues. The V segment lost 4 bases and the J segment 3 bases; nucleotides outside the gene matches: 7. The germline CDR1 and CDR2 sequences are SGHRS and YFSETQ. The CDR3 loop reads CASSTFLAGVYEQYF. CDR3 DNA sequence: TGCGCCAGCAGCACATTTCTAGCGGGGGTCTACGAGCAGTACTTC. Based on the CDR3 plus reference TRBV5-1 and TRBJ2-7, the full variable domain is KAGVTQTPRYLIKTRGQQVTLSCSPISGHRSVSWYQQTPGQGLQFLFEYFSETQRNKGNFPGRFSGRQFSNSRSEMNVSTLELGDSALYLCASSTFLAGVYEQYFGPGTRLTVT.

This clonotype was found a few times. The chain employs TRBV25-1 and TRBJ2-7; 8 nucleotides align to TRBD2. From germline, CDR1 is MGHDK and CDR2 SYGVNS. CDR3 length: 16 residues. Germline trimming cut 2 bases from V and 4 bases from J; bases unmatched to any gene: 10. The CDR3 region is CASSERSLAGDYEQYF. The DNA for the CDR3 is TGTGCCAGCAGTGAACGATCCCTAGCGGGTGATTACGAGCAGTACTTC.

This clonotype appeared a few times. The chain couples TRBV12-3 or TRBV12-4 to TRBJ1-1, with D unclear. Trimming left V 2 bases short and J 1 base short, with 5 bases between. The CDR3 has 13 residues. CDR3 sequence reads: CASSLIWNTEAFF. The CDR3 nucleotides are TGTGCCAGCAGTTTAATCTGGAACACTGAAGCTTTCTTT.

Only one count was recorded for this clonotype. The chain employs TRBV4-3 and TRBJ2-2; D perhaps matches TRBD2 (5 bases). V lost 0 bases and J 5 bases, leaving 10 bases between the germline ends. CDR3 length: 15 residues. The germline V gene encodes CDR1 LGHNA and CDR2 YSLEER. CDR3 in amino acids: CASSQDLGGTGELFF. In nucleotides, the CDR3 is TGCGCCAGCAGCCAAGATCTAGGAGGAACCGGGGAGCTGTTTTTT.

The chain couples TRBV2 to TRBJ2-1; the match to TRBD2 covers 14 bases. V was clipped by 1 base and J by 9 bases; unmatched bases: 2. The germline gives CDR1 SNHLY, CDR2 FYNNEI. The CDR3 consists of 15 residues. This CDR3 is CASSEGLAGGFEQFF. The CDR3 DNA follows: TGTGCCAGCAGTGAAGGACTAGCGGGGGGGTTTGAGCAGTTCTTC.

The sample holds a few counts of this clonotype. This chain links TRBV7-2 with TRBJ2-5; D is ambiguous. Germline V gives CDR1 SGHTA, CDR2 FQGNSA. The CDR3 extends over 15 amino acids. Trimming took 1 base from V and 5 from J, leaving 14 bases between them. The chain's CDR3 is CASSLGSVSTETQYF. In DNA, the CDR3 is TGTGCCAGCAGCTTAGGTTCGGTCAGTACGGAGACCCAGTACTTC.

About this clonotype itself: It is likely a read error, because the conserved phenylalanine at the end of the CDR3 is missing. The genes are TRBV29-1 and TRBJ1-4, with D perhaps TRBD1 (5 bases). There are 14 residues in the CDR3. V was shortened by 4 bases and J by 3 bases, with 12 bases between the two germline ends. Germline V gene sequence: CDR1 SQVTM, CDR2 ANQGSEA. The CDR3 bases are TGCAGCGTTGGGACAAGGCGGGCTAATGAAAAACTGTTTATT. It encodes CSVGTRRANEKLFI.

CDR3 protein: CASSETSQTGDQPQHF. In DNA, the CDR3 is TGTGCCAGCAGTGAGACCTCCCAGACAGGGGATCAGCCCCAGCATTTT. The gene calls are TRBV25-1 and TRBJ1-5, with 8 nucleotides matching TRBD1. Per the germline V gene, CDR1 is MGHDK and CDR2 is SYGVNS. The CDR3 is 16 residues long. V trimming: 3 bases; J trimming: 5 bases; junction bases outside the gene matches: 9.

V gene TRBV5-1 combines with J gene TRBJ2-7; D is unresolved. Germline loops: CDR1 SGHRS, CDR2 YFSETQ. CDR3 size: 16 residues. V shed 2 bases and J shed 4 bases, with 19 bases lying between them. The CDR3 sequence: CASSFGTAPGGYEQYF. The CDR3 DNA sequence: TGCGCCAGCAGCTTCGGAACGGCTCCGGGTGGGTACGAGCAGTACTTC.

The CDR3 loop reads CSAKDLADEQYF. In DNA, the CDR3 is TGCAGTGCGAAAGACTTGGCCGACGAGCAGTACTTC. The chain is built from TRBV20-1 and TRBJ2-7; D unclear. CDR3 length equals 12 residues. Trimming took off 6 bases at V and 5 bases at J, with 14 bases between the two ends. Germline assignment: CDR1 DFQATT and CDR2 SNEGSKA (reference sequence).